The 17 T cell receptor beta chains reported below all come from one sample, sequenced in a study. MiXCR was run by TCRdb on the RT-PCR reads, yielding one entry per CDR3 protein. In the table there are about 680,000 distinct CDR3 sequences, approximately 15% of which are singletons. The sequencing sample was made of memory CD4+ T cells from blood. These receptors all come from a female donor in good health, serving as a healthy control.

V and J are TRBV4-3 and TRBJ2-3; 9 bases map to TRBD2. CDR1 LGHNA and CDR2 YSLEER come from the germline V gene. The CDR3 sequence is 19 residues long. Trimming took 0 bases from V and 2 from J; bases not matched to a gene: 12. CDR3: CASSQDGPSGVGSTDTQYF. The CDR3 DNA reads as TGCGCCAGCAGCCAAGACGGTCCTAGCGGGGTAGGGTCCACAGATACGCAGTATTTT.

This clonotype was counted many times. The chain couples TRBV20-1 to TRBJ1-1, with D tentatively TRBD1 (5 bases). Trimming pared 0 bases from V and 4 bases from J, leaving 15 bases between. Germline values: CDR1 DFQATT, CDR2 SNEGSKA (reference sequence). There are 15 residues in the CDR3. In nucleotides, the CDR3 is TGCAGTGCTAGAGATGAGCGTGGCCAGGGCACTGAAGCTTTCTTT. It codes for CSARDERGQGTEAFF.

This clonotype was counted between two and nine times. The chain joins TRBV18 to TRBJ2-5, with D perhaps matching TRBD2 (6 bases). Germline assignment: CDR1 KGHSH and CDR2 LQKENI. The CDR3 is made up of 14 amino acids. Trimming left V 3 bases short and J 5 bases short, with 13 bases between. In DNA, the CDR3 is TGTGCCAGCTCACCCGGGACTCCGAGGGAGACCCAGTACTTC. Translating gives CASSPGTPRETQYF. The full variable domain, completed using reference TRBV18 and TRBJ2-5, is NAGVMQNPRHLVRRRGQEARLRCSPMKGHSHVYWYRQLPEEGLKFMVYLQKENIIDESGMPKERFSAEFPKEGPSILRIQQVVRGDSAAYFCASSPGTPRETQYFGPGTRLLVL.

This clonotype has only a few counts. The chain joins TRBV28 to TRBJ1-2; D gene unclear. The CDR3 covers 12 residues. V lost 5 bases and J lost 4, with 8 bases in between. CDR1 and CDR2 from the germline V gene are MDHEN and SYDVKM. CDR3: CASSQVLYGYTF. Here the CDR3 DNA reads TGTGCCAGCAGTCAAGTCCTCTATGGCTACACCTTC.

Only a few counts were recorded for this clonotype. Here the CDR3 reads CASSRGQGRSSGNTIYF. The CDR3 region has the DNA TGTGCCAGCAGTCGGGGACAGGGGCGAAGCTCTGGAAACACCATATATTTT. The gene calls are TRBV6-5 and TRBJ1-3; 10 bases are shared with TRBD1. Germline assignment: CDR1 MNHEY and CDR2 SVGAGI. The CDR3 loop spans 17 amino acids. V was clipped by 5 bases and J by 0 bases; unmatched bases: 7.

This clonotype was counted a few times. V gene TRBV12-3 or TRBV12-4 combines with J gene TRBJ1-6, with D possibly matching TRBD1 (6 bases). This CDR3 contains 13 residues. Deletions cut 3 bases from V and 11 bases from J, with 11 bases between. In DNA, the CDR3 is TGTGCCAGCAGTTTGCACAGGGTAGCACCCCTCCACTTT. Translating it yields CASSLHRVAPLHF.

The chain combines TRBV9 with TRBJ2-7; 9 nucleotides line up with TRBD1. The V gene's germline CDR1 is SGDLS and CDR2 YYNGEE. After removal of 3 bases from V and 3 bases from J, the junction contained 7 bases not matched to a gene. The CDR3 is 15 amino acids. The CDR3: CASSEGGTGIYEQYF. For the CDR3, the DNA is TGTGCCAGCAGCGAGGGGGGGACAGGGATCTACGAGCAGTACTTC.

The chain couples TRBV2 to TRBJ1-2, with TRBD1 identical over 7 bases. From germline, CDR1 is SNHLY and CDR2 FYNNEI. The V segment lost 7 bases and the J segment 4 bases; nucleotides outside the gene matches: 12. CDR3 length: 15 residues. The CDR3 nucleotides are TGTGCCAGCAACCCCCTTCGACAGGGTTCCTATGGCTACACCTTC. It yields the protein CASNPLRQGSYGYTF.

The V and J genes are TRBV15 and TRBJ2-5; D possibly corresponds to TRBD1 (6 bases). The CDR3 has 14 residues. V lost 1 base to trimming and J lost 9 bases, with 15 bases between them. Germline V gives CDR1 LNHNV, CDR2 YYDKDF (reference sequence). The CDR3 nucleotides are TGTGCCACCAGCAGAGGTACGGGTCCAGGGGCCCAGTACTTC. Its protein is CATSRGTGPGAQYF. The whole variable domain, filled in from reference TRBV15 and TRBJ2-5, reads DAMVIQNPRYQVTQFGKPVTLSCSQTLNHNVMYWYQQKSSQAPKLLFHYYDKDFNNEADTPDNFQSRRPNTSFCFLDIRSPGLGDTAMYLCATSRGTGPGAQYFGPGTRLLVL.

Ten or more counts support this clonotype. V usage is TRBV6-2 or TRBV6-3 and J usage is TRBJ2-1, with 8 bases fitting TRBD1. Germline loops: CDR1 MNHEY, CDR2 SVGEGT. Losses at the gene ends were 5 bases for V and 6 bases for J; bases not matched to a gene: 9. The CDR3 has 15 residues. The CDR3: CASSTQGAGSNEQFF. CDR3 nucleotides: TGTGCCAGCAGTACCCAGGGGGCAGGATCCAATGAGCAGTTCTTC.

The chain carries TRBV6-1 and TRBJ1-2; no definite D call. Germline CDR1 and CDR2: MNHNS and SASEGT. The CDR3 length is 14 residues. Trimming pared 5 bases from V and 5 bases from J, leaving 15 bases between. The CDR3 DNA is TGTGCCAGCAGTAACCCGGGCCAGACTTATGGCTACACCTTC. This encodes CASSNPGQTYGYTF.

This clonotype was detected ten times or more. The chain employs TRBV7-9 and TRBJ2-2, with TRBD2 matching 10 bases. Germline CDR1 SEHNR, CDR2 FQNEAQ (reference sequence). The length of the CDR3 is 17 residues. V was pared by 5 bases and J by 6 bases, with 12 bases of the junction left unmatched. The CDR3 nucleotides read TGTGCCAGCAGCATCCCTCCGGGACTAGCGAGTTCCGGGGAGCTGTTTTTT. It translates to CASSIPPGLASSGELFF.

In this sample, this clonotype turned up many times. V usage is TRBV20-1 and J usage is TRBJ2-7; TRBD1 matches at 9 bases. This CDR3 has 15 residues. Germline loops: CDR1 DFQATT, CDR2 SNEGSKA (reference sequence). V gave up 0 bases and J gave up 6 bases; unmatched junction bases: 9. DNA for the CDR3: TGCAGTGCTAGAGATGGCCAGACAGGGGGGAGCGAGCAGTACTTC. Amino acids: CSARDGQTGGSEQYF.

The gene calls are TRBV5-1 and TRBJ1-5; weak D call: TRBD1 (6 bases). CDR3 length equals 14 residues. With 3 bases removed from V and 7 bases from J, the gap between germline ends came to 14 bases. From germline, CDR1 is SGHRS and CDR2 YFSETQ. The CDR3 sequence is CASSSEGGGQPQHF. The CDR3 bases are TGCGCCAGCAGCTCCGAAGGGGGGGGCCAGCCCCAGCATTTT.

This chain connects TRBV29-1 to TRBJ2-3, with TRBD2 identical over 7 bases. The V segment lost 4 bases and the J segment 3 bases; nucleotides outside the gene matches: 10. Germline lookup yields CDR1 SQVTM and CDR2 ANQGSEA. The CDR3 runs to 15 residues. The chain's CDR3 is CSVGAGGGGTDTQYF. The CDR3 DNA is TGCAGCGTTGGGGCTGGCGGGGGAGGTACAGATACGCAGTATTTT.

This clonotype was observed at least ten times. The V gene is TRBV6-5, the J gene TRBJ2-5; 7 positions match TRBD2. J gave up 4 bases and V 2 bases, and 10 bases lay outside the gene matches. Germline V gene sequence: CDR1 MNHEY, CDR2 SVGAGI. The CDR3 totals 16 residues. The chain's CDR3 is CASSYGAGRGRETQYF. DNA of the CDR3: TGTGCCAGCAGTTACGGAGCTGGGAGGGGCCGAGAGACCCAGTACTTC.

The chain combines TRBV5-1 with TRBJ2-7; the match to TRBD2 covers 7 bases. After removal of 4 bases from V and 6 bases from J, the junction contained 10 bases not matched to a gene. This CDR3 is built from 14 residues. Germline lookup yields CDR1 SGHRS and CDR2 YFSETQ. The CDR3: CASSDTAGAGEQYF. In nucleotides, the CDR3 is TGCGCCAGCAGCGATACTGCGGGAGCAGGCGAGCAGTACTTC.